The 26 T cell receptor beta chains given below trace back to one sample, sequenced in a study of blood T cell repertoires in COVID-19. Assay used: immunoSEQ multiplex PCR; TCRdb lists only in-frame clones, some missing. The sample carries under 150,000 clones, 85% to 90% recorded once. The sequencing sample was made of peripheral blood. All receptors come from a man between 45 and 60 years old with active COVID-19.

The rearrangement joins TRBV11-2 to TRBJ2-1; TRBD2 aligns across 9 bases. This CDR3 spans 16 amino acids. Germline values: CDR1 SGHAT, CDR2 FQNNGV. With 3 bases clipped from V and 0 bases from J, the junction kept 3 bases outside the gene matches. As DNA, the CDR3 is TGTGCCAGCAGCTTCCTAGCGGGGAGCTCCTACAATGAGCAGTTCTTC. Translation gives CASSFLAGSSYNEQFF.

The chain joins TRBV15 to TRBJ1-6; the match to TRBD1 covers 7 bases. This CDR3 spans 14 amino acids. Germline CDR1 LNHNV, CDR2 YYDKDF (reference sequence). V lost 5 bases, J lost 13 bases, and 11 bases stayed unmatched. The CDR3 protein is CATSDRDSLWPLHF. The CDR3 DNA follows: TGTGCCACCAGCGACCGGGACAGCCTTTGGCCCCTCCACTTT.

The chain carries TRBV13 and TRBJ2-1; D is possibly TRBD2 (6 bases). Trimming pared 5 bases from V and 6 bases from J, leaving 14 bases between. The V gene's germline CDR1 is PRHDT and CDR2 FYEKMQ (reference sequence). This CDR3 has 14 amino acids. The CDR3 DNA follows: TGTGCCAGCAGCACCCAGAGACTAGTCAATGAGCAGTTCTTC. As protein: CASSTQRLVNEQFF.

The chain uses TRBV5-1 and TRBJ2-1; the match to TRBD2 covers 7 bases. The CDR3 runs to 18 residues. The V gene end was trimmed by 0 bases and the J gene end by 6 bases; junction bases not matched to a gene: 15. Germline CDR1 SGHRS, CDR2 YFSETQ. For the CDR3, the DNA is TGCGCCAGCAGCTTGGGGGGAGGGATAGGTAGGGGCGGCAATGAGCAGTTCTTC. Amino acids: CASSLGGGIGRGGNEQFF.

This chain uses TRBV7-2 with TRBJ1-2, with D possibly TRBD1 on 5 matching bases. This CDR3 comprises 13 residues. V shed 8 bases and J shed 1 base, with 11 bases lying between them. Germline V gene data show CDR1 as SGHTA and CDR2 as FQGNSA. The CDR3 DNA reads as TGTGCCAGCCGGGGGACGGATAACTATGGCTACACCTTC. Its translation is CASRGTDNYGYTF.

The CDR3 region is CASSESATTGGGNTIYF. CDR3 coding DNA: TGTGCCAGCAGCGAAAGCGCCACGACAGGGGGAGGAAACACCATATATTTT. The chain employs TRBV3-1 (or the pseudogene TRBV3-2) and TRBJ1-3, with 9 bases fitting TRBD1. This CDR3 has 17 amino acids. Germline CDR1 LGHDT, CDR2 YNNKEL (reference sequence). J was trimmed by 4 bases and V by 5 bases; bases with no gene match: 12.

The genes are TRBV5-6 and TRBJ2-1, with D possibly TRBD2 on 7 matching bases. Trimming took off 4 bases at V and 1 base at J, with 12 bases between the two ends. Per the germline V gene, CDR1 is SGHDT and CDR2 is YYEEEE. This CDR3 contains 15 residues. CDR3: CASSLGGGSYNEQFF. For the CDR3, the DNA is TGTGCCAGCAGCCTAGGGGGAGGGTCCTACAATGAGCAGTTCTTC.

The table lists this clone with a few counts. V is TRBV19 and J is TRBJ1-2; 8 positions match TRBD1. The CDR3 spans 13 residues. CDR1 and CDR2 (germline): LNHDA, SQIVND (reference sequence). J was trimmed by 8 bases and V by 3 bases; bases with no gene match: 5. The CDR3 region has the DNA TGTGCCAGTAGTATTACAGGGGGAAGCGGCTACACCTTC. Translation gives CASSITGGSGYTF.

The rearrangement joins TRBV11-2 to TRBJ2-5; 11 nucleotides agree with TRBD2. The ends lost 4 bases at V and 5 bases at J; junction bases unmatched: 9. There are 16 residues in the CDR3. Germline V gives CDR1 SGHAT, CDR2 FQNNGV. CDR3 sequence reads: CASSYAVAGGQETQYF. CDR3 in DNA: TGTGCCAGCAGCTACGCGGTAGCGGGGGGGCAGGAGACCCAGTACTTC.

The chain carries TRBV5-5 and TRBJ1-1; TRBD1 is a possible D gene (5 bases). This CDR3 contains 14 residues. Trimming stripped 0 bases from V and 0 bases from J, with 6 bases between. Per the germline V gene, CDR1 is SGHKS and CDR2 is YYEKEE (reference sequence). CDR3 nucleotides: TGTGCCAGCAGCTTGGACAGGTTGAACACTGAAGCTTTCTTT. It translates to CASSLDRLNTEAFF.

This clone was detected once. This chain connects TRBV3-1 (or the pseudogene TRBV3-2) to TRBJ1-5; D is possibly TRBD1 (6 bases). V was pared by 1 base and J by 2 bases, with 9 bases between. CDR1 and CDR2 (germline): LGHDT, YNNKEL (reference sequence). The CDR3 length is 15 residues. The CDR3 nucleotides read TGTGCCAGCAGCCAAGGACAGGTTGGCAATCAGCCCCAGCATTTT. This translates into CASSQGQVGNQPQHF.

The V and J genes are TRBV3-1 (or the pseudogene TRBV3-2) and TRBJ1-1, with 7 bases that match TRBD1. V trimming: 5 bases; J trimming: 0 bases; junction bases outside the gene matches: 6. This CDR3 is built from 15 residues. The V gene's germline CDR1 is LGHDT and CDR2 YNNKEL (reference sequence). The CDR3 region is CASSWDSLMNTEAFF. The CDR3 nucleotides are TGTGCCAGCAGCTGGGACAGCCTCATGAACACTGAAGCTTTCTTT.

This clone turned up a few times. This chain uses TRBV5-1 with TRBJ2-7, with 7 bases that match TRBD1. CDR1 and CDR2 (germline): SGHRS, YFSETQ. The J segment lost 6 bases and the V segment lost 5 bases, leaving 8 bases of the junction unmatched. CDR3 length equals 13 residues. The CDR3 here is CASRLDRVGEQYF. As DNA, the CDR3 is TGCGCCAGCAGACTTGACAGGGTAGGCGAGCAGTACTTC.

V usage is TRBV9 and J usage is TRBJ1-4, with TRBD1 matching over 7 bases. CDR1 is SGDLS, CDR2 YYNGEE, per germline. The CDR3 contains 16 residues. With V trimmed by 1 base and J by 7 bases, 10 bases remained unmatched. CDR3 DNA: TGTGCCAGCAGCGTAACACAGGGGAAGGGAAGTGAAAAACTGTTTTTT. Translation gives CASSVTQGKGSEKLFF.

The chain employs TRBV10-3 and TRBJ2-2, with D possibly TRBD2 on 7 matching bases. The V gene lost 6 bases and the J gene lost 6 bases, with 14 bases spanning the gap. The CDR3 is 14 amino acids. Germline CDR1 is ENHRY and CDR2 is SYGVKD. The CDR3 loop reads CAISPAGAAGELFF. In nucleotides, the CDR3 is TGTGCCATCAGCCCGGCGGGGGCCGCCGGGGAGCTGTTTTTT.

The chain couples TRBV7-2 to TRBJ1-5; D is uncertain. Germline V lookup: CDR1 SGHTA, CDR2 FQGNSA. The CDR3 consists of 14 residues. Trimming stripped 5 bases from V and 11 bases from J, with 19 bases between. The CDR3 DNA reads TGTGCCAGCAGCCCCGGTGGAGGTGAGAGGGCCCAGCATTTT. Amino acids: CASSPGGGERAQHF.

The genes are TRBV6-5 and TRBJ1-1; D remains unclear. The CDR3 contains 13 residues. V was clipped by 9 bases and J by 0 bases, with 11 bases between them. Germline CDR1 reads MNHEY; CDR2 reads SVGAGI. The CDR3 sequence is CASARLVNTEAFF. CDR3 nucleotide sequence: TGTGCCAGTGCGAGGTTAGTGAACACTGAAGCTTTCTTT.

The rearrangement joins TRBV30 to TRBJ2-5; 8 bases align to TRBD1. With 3 bases clipped from V and 5 bases from J, the junction kept 14 bases outside the gene matches. CDR1 is GTSNPN and CDR2 is SVGIG in the germline V gene (reference sequence). There are 16 residues in the CDR3. In DNA, the CDR3 is TGTGCCTGGAGCCAAAGGGCGGGACAGGCATGGGAGACCCAGTACTTC. This gives the protein CAWSQRAGQAWETQYF.

A single count supports this clone. The genes are TRBV27 and TRBJ2-2, with D possibly being TRBD1 (6 bases). The CDR3 has 16 residues. The germline V gene encodes CDR1 MNHEY and CDR2 SMNVEV (reference sequence). V dropped 7 bases and J dropped 0 bases, with 15 bases sitting between them. CDR3 region: CASMIRGFSNTGELFF. CDR3 nucleotide sequence: TGTGCCAGCATGATAAGGGGGTTCTCGAACACCGGGGAGCTGTTTTTT.

In DNA, the CDR3 is TGTGCCAGCAGTCAAAGACAGGCATCTGGCTACACCTTC. As protein: CASSQRQASGYTF. The gene calls are TRBV12-3 or TRBV12-4 and TRBJ1-2, with D possibly TRBD1 on 6 matching bases. The CDR3 has 13 amino acids. Trimming stripped 5 bases from V and 7 bases from J, with 14 bases between.

V gene TRBV7-9 combines with J gene TRBJ2-7; D not resolved. In germline, CDR1 is SEHNR, CDR2 FQNEAQ (reference sequence). The V gene lost 2 bases and the J gene lost 12 bases, with 17 bases spanning the gap. The CDR3 contains 13 residues. This CDR3 is CASSLTSADFWYF. In DNA, the CDR3 is TGTGCCAGCAGCTTAACTTCGGCCGACTTCTGGTACTTC. The complete variable domain, with remaining parts taken from reference TRBV7-9 and TRBJ2-7, reads DTGVSQNPRHKITKRGQNVTFRCDPISEHNRLYWYRQTLGQGPEFLTYFQNEAQLEKSRLLSDRFSAERPKGSFSTLEIQRTEQGDSAMYLCASSLTSADFWYFGPGTRLTVT.

The genes are TRBV3-1 (or the pseudogene TRBV3-2) and TRBJ2-2, with D possibly matching TRBD1 (6 bases). Per the germline V gene, CDR1 is LGHDT and CDR2 is YNNKEL (reference sequence). The CDR3 length is 16 residues. Trimming left V 4 bases short and J 1 base short, with 13 bases between. The CDR3 here is CASSPTGGGNTGELFF. In DNA form, the CDR3 reads TGTGCCAGCAGCCCGACAGGTGGTGGGAACACCGGGGAGCTGTTTTTT.

The V gene is TRBV9, the J gene TRBJ1-2; 9 bases agree with TRBD1. This CDR3 comprises 13 residues. Per germline, CDR1 SGDLS and CDR2 YYNGEE. V lost 3 bases to trimming and J lost 8 bases; unmatched junction nucleotides: 5. The CDR3 reads CASSARQGGGYTF. CDR3 in DNA: TGTGCCAGCAGCGCCCGACAGGGGGGAGGCTACACCTTC.

The chain couples TRBV7-9 to TRBJ2-1; 9 positions agree with TRBD1. The CDR3 runs 15 residues. Germline-derived CDR1 and CDR2 are SEHNR and FQNEAQ (reference sequence). The J segment lost 2 bases and the V segment lost 5 bases, leaving 4 bases of the junction unmatched. DNA for the CDR3: TGTGCCAGCAGCGGCGGGACAGGGACCTACAATGAGCAGTTCTTC. As protein: CASSGGTGTYNEQFF.

The chain links TRBV4-3 to TRBJ2-7; possible D gene TRBD1, 6 bases. The CDR3 has 15 residues. V shed 1 base and J shed 3 bases, with 13 bases lying between them. CDR1 LGHNA and CDR2 YSLEER come from the germline V gene. This CDR3 reads CASSQGPTGLYEQYF. DNA of the CDR3: TGCGCCAGCAGCCAAGGTCCGACAGGCCTCTACGAGCAGTACTTC.

V usage is TRBV6-6 and J usage is TRBJ1-3; TRBD1 agrees at 8 bases. CDR3 length: 14 residues. Unmatched junction bases numbered 6, after V lost 8 bases and J lost 3 bases. CDR1 is MNHNY, CDR2 SVGAGI, per germline (reference sequence). CDR3: CASQTGEYGNTIYF. CDR3 in DNA: TGTGCCAGCCAGACAGGGGAATATGGAAACACCATATATTTT.